One and the same sample provided the 23 T cell receptor beta chains below, sequenced in a study of radiation and T cells in renal cell carcinoma. Time point here: blood 4 weeks post-SBRT, at nephrectomy. The treatment was: 15 Gy SBRT to primary tumor, nephrectomy 4 weeks later. Generated by immunoSEQ multiplex PCR, the TCRdb table keeps only in-frame clones and is missing some. The repertoire holds approximately 150,000 clones, with 80% to 90% as singletons. The sample in question was blood, obtained from a patient whose treatment included radiotherapy and nephrectomy. The source is a woman aged 45-60 years with renal cell carcinoma.

The chain joins TRBV4-1 to TRBJ1-1; unclear D gene. Trimming removed 4 bases at V and 2 bases at J, with 8 bases between. The germline CDR1 and CDR2 sequences are MGHRA and YSYEKL. CDR3 size: 13 residues. The chain's CDR3 is CASSPGHNTEAFF. CDR3 coding DNA: TGCGCCAGCAGCCCTGGGCATAACACTGAAGCTTTCTTT.

The chain combines TRBV15 with TRBJ2-3; the D is unclear. Trimming removed 0 bases from V and 4 bases from J, with 8 bases in between. The CDR3 sequence is 14 residues long. The germline CDR1 and CDR2 sequences are LNHNV and YYDKDF (reference sequence). The DNA for the CDR3 is TGTGCCACCAGCAGAGATGATATCGCAGATACGCAGTATTTT. Amino acid sequence: CATSRDDIADTQYF.

This chain joins TRBV7-2 and TRBJ2-5, with 7 bases that match TRBD1. Trimming at V came to 5 bases and at J to 4 bases, leaving 10 bases not matched to a gene. Germline V CDR1 and CDR2: SGHTA, FQGNSA. The CDR3 sequence is 15 residues long. CDR3 in amino acids: CASSKPQGSGETQYF. In DNA form, the CDR3 reads TGTGCCAGCAGCAAACCACAGGGGTCAGGAGAGACCCAGTACTTC.

V gene TRBV5-6 combines with J gene TRBJ1-2, with 7 bases lining up with TRBD1. Trimming at V came to 4 bases and at J to 3 bases, leaving 6 bases not matched to a gene. Germline values: CDR1 SGHDT, CDR2 YYEEEE. The CDR3 has 14 residues. The CDR3 here is CASSVGQEYYGYTF. The CDR3 nucleotides are TGTGCCAGCAGCGTTGGACAGGAATACTATGGCTACACCTTC.

The rearrangement joins TRBV6-1 to TRBJ2-7; the D is unclear. The length of the CDR3 is 14 residues. From germline, CDR1 is MNHNS and CDR2 SASEGT. Trimming took off 1 base at V and 3 bases at J, with 10 bases between the two ends. The CDR3 nucleotides are TGTGCCAGCAGTGAAGACCCACTTGTCTACGAGCAGTACTTC. Its protein is CASSEDPLVYEQYF.

This sequence joins TRBV5-5 and TRBJ2-2; tentatively, D is TRBD2 (6 bases). CDR1 is SGHKS and CDR2 is YYEKEE in the germline V gene (reference sequence). This CDR3 contains 16 residues. Deletions cut 1 base from V and 1 base from J, with 11 bases between. The chain's CDR3 is CASSLTPGVNTGELFF. CDR3 in DNA: TGTGCCAGCAGCTTGACGCCGGGGGTGAACACCGGGGAGCTGTTTTTT.

Here the CDR3 DNA reads TGCAGCGTTGTGGGGCACATTAAGGACAGGGCTGGAAACACCATATATTTT. Translated, it gives CSVVGHIKDRAGNTIYF. This chain uses TRBV29-1 with TRBJ1-3; 8 bases are a match to TRBD1. CDR1 and CDR2 from the germline V gene are SQVTM and ANQGSEA. The CDR3 is made up of 17 amino acids. After removal of 4 bases from V and 2 bases from J, the junction contained 13 bases not matched to a gene. Variable domain in full (rest from reference TRBV29-1 and TRBJ1-3): SAVISQKPSRDICQRGTSLTIQCQVDSQVTMMFWYRQQPGQSLTLIATANQGSEATYESGFVIDKFPISRPNLTFSTLTVSNMSPEDSSIYLCSVVGHIKDRAGNTIYFGEGSWLTVV.

CDR3 sequence reads: CASSLLANTGELFF. CDR3 DNA: TGTGCCAGCAGCTTACTAGCGAACACCGGGGAGCTGTTTTTT. The rearrangement uses TRBV7-6 and TRBJ2-2; D is undetermined. Germline V gene lookup returns CDR1 SGHVS and CDR2 FNYEAQ. Trimming cost V 2 bases and J 0 bases, with 4 bases left between them. This CDR3 contains 14 residues. Combining the CDR3 with reference TRBV7-6 and TRBJ2-2 gives the whole variable domain GAGVSQSPRYKVTKRGQDVALRCDPISGHVSLYWYRQALGQGPEFLTYFNYEAQQDKSGLPNDRFSAERPEGSISTLTIQRTEQRDSAMYRCASSLLANTGELFFGEGSRLTVL.

The chain combines TRBV14 with TRBJ1-4; D might be TRBD1 (6 bases). CDR3 size: 16 residues. V was cut by 5 bases and J by 7 bases, with 20 bases left in between. The germline gives CDR1 SGHDN, CDR2 FVKESK. CDR3 amino acids: CASSSEWGGAVEKLFF. The CDR3 nucleotides are TGTGCCAGCAGCTCCGAGTGGGGGGGCGCGGTTGAAAAACTGTTTTTT. Looking up the rest from reference TRBV14 and TRBJ1-4 gives the full variable domain: EAGVTQFPSHSVIEKGQTVTLRCDPISGHDNLYWYRRVMGKEIKFLLHFVKESKQDESGMPNNRFLAERTGGTYSTLKVQPAELEDSGVYFCASSSEWGGAVEKLFFGSGTQLSVL.

The V call is TRBV18, the J call TRBJ1-4; no reliable D call. The CDR3 contains 14 residues. Germline V gene sequence: CDR1 KGHSH, CDR2 LQKENI. The V gene lost 6 bases and the J gene lost 3 bases, with 11 bases spanning the gap. CDR3 coding DNA: TGTGCCAGCTCTCCGCGAGGCCCTAATGAAAAACTGTTTTTT. This gives the protein CASSPRGPNEKLFF. Looking up the rest from reference TRBV18 and TRBJ1-4 gives the full variable domain: NAGVMQNPRHLVRRRGQEARLRCSPMKGHSHVYWYRQLPEEGLKFMVYLQKENIIDESGMPKERFSAEFPKEGPSILRIQQVVRGDSAAYFCASSPRGPNEKLFFGSGTQLSVL.

This chain uses TRBV27 with TRBJ2-1; a weak D match, TRBD2 (6 bases). V lost 0 bases to trimming and J lost 2 bases, with 11 bases between them. The germline CDR1 and CDR2 sequences are MNHEY and SMNVEV (reference sequence). The CDR3 covers 16 residues. CDR3 sequence (DNA): TGTGCCAGCAGTTTATCCCTAGCGCCCGCCTACAATGAGCAGTTCTTC. Protein: CASSLSLAPAYNEQFF.

The chain links TRBV7-9 to TRBJ1-2, with D unresolved. Germline V gene sequence: CDR1 SEHNR, CDR2 FQNEAQ (reference sequence). Deletions cut 2 bases from V and 0 bases from J, with 19 bases between. This CDR3 is built from 18 residues. The CDR3 region has the DNA TGTGCCAGCAGCTTATCGGTCGGCGACCTCTGGACTAACTATGGCTACACCTTC. This gives the protein CASSLSVGDLWTNYGYTF.

The genes are TRBV29-1 and TRBJ1-4; D is perhaps TRBD1 (5 bases). The V end lost 5 bases, the J end lost 0 bases, and 10 bases lay between the germline ends. Per the germline V gene, CDR1 is SQVTM and CDR2 is ANQGSEA. This CDR3 region has 14 residues. CDR3 DNA: TGCAGCGTTCACGACAGAGCAACTAATGAAAAACTGTTTTTT. Encoded protein: CSVHDRATNEKLFF.

V and J are TRBV5-1 and TRBJ2-7; 8 nucleotides agree with TRBD1. Trimming cost V 4 bases and J 0 bases; bases outside gene matches: 6. Germline values: CDR1 SGHRS, CDR2 YFSETQ. The CDR3 has 15 amino acids. This CDR3 is CASSSGQGASYEQYF. CDR3 in DNA: TGCGCCAGCAGCAGTGGACAGGGTGCCTCCTACGAGCAGTACTTC.

The J gene is TRBJ2-1, the V gene TRBV5-6; D might be TRBD1 or TRBD2, each matching 5 bases. The CDR3 length is 13 residues. CDR1 SGHDT and CDR2 YYEEEE come from the germline V gene. Trimming pared 6 bases from V and 3 bases from J, leaving 10 bases between. The CDR3 reads CASTWDGYNEQFF. In nucleotides, the CDR3 is TGTGCCAGCACCTGGGACGGCTACAATGAGCAGTTCTTC. Together with reference TRBV5-6 and TRBJ2-1, the CDR3 gives the full variable domain: DAGVTQSPTHLIKTRGQQVTLRCSPKSGHDTVSWYQQALGQGPQFIFQYYEEEERQRGNFPDRFSGHQFPNYSSELNVNALLLGDSALYLCASTWDGYNEQFFGPGTRLTVL.

V gene TRBV5-6 combines with J gene TRBJ1-5, with TRBD1 matching over 8 bases. CDR1 and CDR2 from the germline V gene are SGHDT and YYEEEE. J lost 5 bases, V lost 3 bases, and 1 base had no gene match. CDR3 length: 13 amino acids. The DNA of the CDR3 is TGTGCCAGCAGCTGGACAGGGCATCAGCCCCAGCATTTT. Amino acids: CASSWTGHQPQHF. The full variable domain, with the rest looked up from reference TRBV5-6 and TRBJ1-5, is DAGVTQSPTHLIKTRGQQVTLRCSPKSGHDTVSWYQQALGQGPQFIFQYYEEEERQRGNFPDRFSGHQFPNYSSELNVNALLLGDSALYLCASSWTGHQPQHFGDGTRLSIL.

The chain is built from TRBV15 and TRBJ2-5, with TRBD1 matching 9 bases. This CDR3 spans 17 amino acids. Germline assignment: CDR1 LNHNV and CDR2 YYDKDF (reference sequence). Losses at the gene ends were 0 bases for V and 5 bases for J; bases not matched to a gene: 10. In nucleotides, the CDR3 is TGTGCCACCAGCAGAGAACTACCTGGGACAGGGTACGAGACCCAGTACTTC. Its protein product is CATSRELPGTGYETQYF.

The chain is built from TRBV6-1 and TRBJ1-4, with D perhaps TRBD1 (5 bases). The CDR3 consists of 15 residues. Trimming removed 1 base from V and 3 bases from J, with 9 bases in between. CDR1 MNHNS and CDR2 SASEGT come from the germline V gene. The CDR3 here is CASSEDPGPNEKLFF. DNA of the CDR3: TGTGCCAGCAGTGAAGACCCAGGGCCTAATGAAAAACTGTTTTTT.

This rearrangement joins TRBV7-3 to TRBJ2-2; 10 bases agree with TRBD1. The V and J ends lost 2 bases and 4 bases, in that order; junction bases with no gene match: 7. This CDR3 contains 17 residues. The germline V gene encodes CDR1 SGHTA and CDR2 FQGTGA. The CDR3 loop reads CASSLVRDRGSTGELFF. CDR3 sequence (DNA): TGTGCCAGCAGCTTAGTCCGGGACAGGGGTAGCACCGGGGAGCTGTTTTTT.

This sequence joins TRBV9 and TRBJ2-7, with 9 bases lining up with TRBD1. The trim removed 3 bases at V and 7 bases at J, leaving 8 bases unmatched. The germline CDR1 and CDR2 sequences are SGDLS and YYNGEE. This CDR3 is built from 14 residues. The DNA of the CDR3 is TGTGCCAGCAGCGCGACAGGGGGATCGGGAGAGCAGTACTTC. As protein: CASSATGGSGEQYF.

The chain uses TRBV28 and TRBJ1-1; no clear D gene. CDR3 length equals 11 residues. The germline V gene has CDR1 MDHEN and CDR2 SYDVKM. V shed 5 bases and J shed 6 bases, with 7 bases lying between them. The CDR3 region is CASSLQSEAFF. The CDR3, as DNA: TGTGCCAGCAGTCTCCAATCTGAAGCTTTCTTT.

This clone was counted once. The rearrangement uses TRBV5-1 and TRBJ2-7; either TRBD1 or TRBD2 may supply D (6 bases each). Germline V CDR1 and CDR2: SGHRS, YFSETQ. The CDR3 is 16 residues long. Trimming shortened V by 4 bases and J by 4 bases, and 21 bases separated the two germline ends. CDR3 coding DNA: TGCGCCAGCAGCCTAGGGGAGGTGGGGGCGCGGTACGAGCAGTACTTC. It is translated as CASSLGEVGARYEQYF.

This chain joins TRBV28 and TRBJ2-7; TRBD1 matches at 8 bases. V trimming: 4 bases; J trimming: 3 bases; junction bases outside the gene matches: 8. Germline V gene lookup returns CDR1 MDHEN and CDR2 SYDVKM. CDR3 length: 15 amino acids. CDR3 DNA sequence: TGTGCCAGCAGTTCGGCGGGACAGGTTCGCTACGAGCAGTACTTC. This encodes CASSSAGQVRYEQYF.